This T cell receptor (beta chain) was retrieved from a study of blood T cell repertoires in COVID-19. The CDR3 is 13 amino acids. Trimming stripped 6 bases from V and 6 bases from J, with 12 bases between. CDR1 is LGHNT, CDR2 FRNRAP, per germline. Assay used: immunoSEQ multiplex PCR; TCRdb lists only in-frame clones, some missing. The sample has roughly 160,000 clones, roughly 86% seen once. The rearrangement uses TRBV12-5 and TRBJ2-1, with no clear D. The sample comprised peripheral blood. This TCR came from a man aged 50-60 years with active or convalescent COVID-19. Here the CDR3 reads CASGKNVANEQFF. The CDR3 DNA is TGTGCTAGTGGAAAGAATGTGGCCAATGAGCAGTTCTTC.